This is a list of T cell receptor beta chains from one sample in a study of T cells of healthy individuals. A single record per CDR3 protein comes from TCRdb applying MiXCR to the 5' RACE reads. The table shows about 53,000 distinct CDR3 sequences, with around 15% occurring only once. Receptors originate from a human donor in good health. Both conserved end residues are part of each CDR3. A D gene is named only where the DNA matches it firmly. For some rows the clone size is stated as once, few or many, or as a class when expanded; others skip it.

V	J	size	D	CDR3	DNA
TRBV20-1	TRBJ1-3	many	TRBD1	CSARDRGPGNTIYF	TGCAGTGCCCGGGACAGGGGGCCTGGAAACACCATATATTTT
TRBV25-1	TRBJ2-1	many	TRBD1	CASSGGTGRQFF	TGTGCCAGCAGTGGTGGGACAGGACGGCAGTTCTTC
TRBV27	TRBJ2-7	few	-	CASETYEQYF	TGTGCCAGCGAAACCTACGAGCAGTACTTC
TRBV12-3/TRBV12-4	TRBJ1-5	many	-	CASSFGEDQPQHF	TGTGCCAGCAGTTTCGGCGAGGATCAGCCCCAGCATTTT
TRBV6-5	TRBJ2-7	-	TRBD1	CASSPPGQGRSREQYF	TGTGCCAGCAGTCCGCCGGGACAGGGGAGGTCGCGGGAGCAGTACTTC
TRBV20-1	TRBJ2-2	few	TRBD1	CSAQGAGTGELFF	TGCAGTGCGCAGGGGGCTGGCACCGGGGAGCTGTTTTTT
TRBV9	TRBJ2-1	many	TRBD2	CASSVGAGGPTYNEQFF	TGTGCCAGCAGCGTAGGAGCGGGGGGGCCCACCTACAATGAGCAGTTCTTC
TRBV7-9	TRBJ2-1	many	-	CASCRLGRNEQFF	TGTGCCAGCTGTCGTCTAGGACGGAATGAGCAGTTCTTC
TRBV5-1	TRBJ2-3	-	-	CASSLRADSTDTQYF	TGCGCCAGCAGCTTGAGGGCAGATAGCACAGATACGCAGTATTTT
TRBV7-3	TRBJ2-3	once	-	CASSYSGNTDTQYF	TGTGCCAGCAGTTACAGCGGCAACACAGATACGCAGTATTTT
TRBV24-1	TRBJ2-4	many	TRBD2	CATSDRGLASLLAKNIQYF	TGTGCCACCAGTGACCGGGGACTAGCGTCCCTGCTAGCCAAAAACATTCAGTACTTC
TRBV7-9	TRBJ2-1	few	-	CASSPTGVPPFDEQFF	TGTGCCAGCAGCCCGACGGGGGTCCCCCCTTTCGATGAGCAGTTCTTC
TRBV5-1	TRBJ2-3	-	-	CASHPGVVDTQYF	TGCGCCAGTCACCCGGGAGTTGTAGATACGCAGTATTTT
TRBV5-1	TRBJ1-5	-	-	CASSLGQGTQPQHF	TGCGCCAGCAGCTTGGGTCAGGGGACTCAGCCCCAGCATTTT
TRBV3-1	TRBJ1-6	-	-	CASSKVGSSPLHF	TGTGCCAGCAGCAAAGTCGGCAGTTCACCCCTCCACTTT
TRBV7-2	TRBJ2-7	many	-	CASSLISRSSYEQYF	TGTGCCAGCAGCCTCATAAGTCGGAGCTCCTACGAGCAGTACTTC
TRBV20-1	TRBJ2-7	many	-	CSASWPASYEQYF	TGCAGTGCTAGTTGGCCGGCCTCCTACGAGCAGTACTTC
TRBV6-5	TRBJ2-1	many	TRBD1	CASSYGTAPLRNEQFF	TGTGCCAGCAGTTACGGGACAGCTCCATTACGCAATGAGCAGTTCTTC
TRBV14	TRBJ2-3	many	TRBD2	CASSQDAGTSGRDGDTQYF	TGTGCCAGCAGCCAAGATGCCGGGACTAGCGGGAGGGATGGAGATACGCAGTATTTT
TRBV7-2	TRBJ2-5	many	TRBD1	CASSFYRDRAETQYF	TGTGCCAGCAGCTTTTACCGGGACAGGGCGGAGACCCAGTACTTC
TRBV4-3	TRBJ2-1	many	-	CASSQVGGYWTTASYNEQFF	TGCGCCAGCAGCCAGGTTGGCGGGTATTGGACGACGGCTTCCTACAATGAGCAGTTCTTC
TRBV6-4	TRBJ1-5	many	-	CASSGQSNQPQHF	TGTGCCAGCAGTGGACAGAGCAATCAGCCCCAGCATTTT
TRBV6-2/TRBV6-3	TRBJ2-3	few	TRBD1	CASKSGTGYPDTQYF	TGTGCCAGCAAGTCCGGGACAGGGTATCCAGATACGCAGTATTTT
TRBV6-2/TRBV6-3	TRBJ1-5	-	-	CASSYRGMPQHF	TGTGCCAGCAGTTACCGGGGGATGCCCCAGCATTTT
TRBV6-6	TRBJ2-3	many	-	CASSRSGSSTDTQYF	TGTGCCAGCAGTCGCAGCGGGTCTAGCACAGATACGCAGTATTTT
TRBV25-1	TRBJ1-1	few	-	CASSEFSDRGATEAFF	TGTGCCAGCAGTGAATTCTCCGACCGGGGGGCGACTGAAGCTTTCTTT
TRBV2	TRBJ2-2	few	TRBD2	CASSLREAGELFF	TGTGCCAGCAGTCTGCGGGAGGCCGGGGAGCTGTTTTTT
TRBV7-6	TRBJ2-1	-	TRBD2	CASSSLAGGRNEQFF	TGTGCCAGCAGCTCGCTAGCGGGGGGGCGGAATGAGCAGTTCTTC
TRBV19	TRBJ2-5	-	-	CASSIRGAQEETQYF	TGTGCCAGTAGTATCCGGGGGGCCCAGGAAGAGACCCAGTACTTC
TRBV29-1	TRBJ1-2	-	TRBD1	CSAGGGADGYTF	TGCAGCGCTGGAGGGGGCGCGGATGGCTACACCTTC
TRBV24-1	TRBJ2-7	-	TRBD2	CATWEGGFSYEQYF	TGTGCCACCTGGGAGGGAGGTTTCTCCTACGAGCAGTACTTC
TRBV5-1	TRBJ2-7	few	TRBD1	CASSWTTGAEQYF	TGCGCCAGCAGCTGGACCACAGGGGCCGAGCAGTACTTC
TRBV29-1	TRBJ2-5	few	-	CSVPKGRKTQYF	TGCAGCGTTCCTAAGGGTAGGAAGACCCAGTACTTC
TRBV7-9	TRBJ1-2	many	-	CASSLIGKNYGYTF	TGTGCCAGCAGCTTGATCGGAAAGAACTATGGCTACACCTTC
TRBV4-3	TRBJ2-3	many	TRBD1	CASSQGSTGSTDTQYF	TGCGCCAGCAGCCAAGGCTCGACAGGGTCAACAGATACGCAGTATTTT
TRBV5-5	TRBJ1-1	-	-	CASSAFMNTEAFF	TGTGCCAGCAGCGCCTTCATGAACACTGAAGCTTTCTTT
TRBV20-1	TRBJ2-3	-	-	CSARELAWADTQYF	TGCAGTGCTAGGGAGCTAGCGTGGGCGGATACGCAGTATTTT
TRBV6-1	TRBJ1-5	-	-	CASSPRSDSYQPQHF	TGTGCCAGCAGCCCTCGCTCAGACAGCTATCAGCCCCAGCATTTT
TRBV27	TRBJ1-1	many	TRBD1	CASSSRGDSIMNTEAFF	TGTGCCAGCAGTTCCCGGGGGGACAGCATCATGAACACTGAAGCTTTCTTT
TRBV27	TRBJ2-4	many	TRBD2	CASSGLAGAEDIQYF	TGTGCCAGCAGTGGGTTAGCGGGAGCGGAGGACATTCAGTACTTC
TRBV5-1	TRBJ1-3	many	-	CASSLGPVGSGNTIYF	TGCGCCAGCAGCTTGGGGCCGGTGGGTTCTGGAAACACCATATATTTT
TRBV12-3/TRBV12-4	TRBJ2-3	-	TRBD2	CASSLGEAGGRSDTQYF	TGTGCCAGCAGTTTGGGCGAGGCGGGGGGCCGGTCAGATACGCAGTATTTT
TRBV7-8	TRBJ2-1	-	TRBD2	CASSLRLAGEDYNEQFF	TGTGCCAGCAGCTTAAGACTAGCGGGAGAGGACTACAATGAGCAGTTCTTC
TRBV5-4	TRBJ1-2	many	-	CASSPLGGASFGYTF	TGTGCCAGCAGCCCACTTGGGGGCGCGAGCTTTGGCTACACCTTC